This TCR beta chain stems from a study of neurological immune-mediated disorders. CDR3 size: 14 residues. Germline loops: CDR1 DFQATT, CDR2 SNEGSKA (reference sequence). Trimming removed 0 bases at V and 8 bases at J, with 13 bases between. Study-wide results and caveats: Phylogenetic grouping assigned the repertoires of 18 of 34 multiple sclerosis patients to a single related-CDR3 cluster, representing a possible signature. CDR3 amino acid sequences found in expanded clones were never shared across subjects, suggesting private repertoires in all groups.

This clonotype came up many times. Its specificity is unknown. TCRdb redid the calling of the 5' RACE reads with MiXCR, one entry per CDR3 protein. The repertoire includes around 130,000 distinct CDR3 sequences, roughly 3.2% of them detected once, and 1% to 1.5% sits in the top ten. The sample taken for sequencing was PBMCs. The sequence derives from a woman aged 25 to 39 with multiple sclerosis. The rearrangement uses TRBV20-1 and TRBJ2-2, with TRBD2 as a possible D gene (6 bases). In DNA, the CDR3 is TGCAGTGCTAGAGATAACGGGAGACCAGGGGAGCTGTTTTTT. This translates into CSARDNGRPGELFF.